This TCR beta chain comes out of a study of blood T cell repertoires in COVID-19. The wider study: From the United States, Italy and Spain came samples of acute and convalescent COVID-19.

The protocol was immunoSEQ multiplex PCR, while the TCRdb copy is restricted to in-frame clones and leaves out a portion. The table has 350,000 to 400,000 clones, roughly nine tenths seen once. Those who participated ranged in age from roughly 18 to 100 years and resided in about two dozen US areas. The CDR3 sequence is 13 residues long. Trimming left V 9 bases short and J 2 bases short, with 11 bases between. The germline V gene has CDR1 SGHRS and CDR2 YFSETQ. Input material: PBMCs or T cells enriched from blood (not recorded which). The V call is TRBV5-1, the J call TRBJ2-2, with a possible D match to TRBD1 (5 bases). The sequence was collected from a young man who had recovered from COVID-19. Here the CDR3 reads CATVTENTGELFF. DNA of the CDR3: TGCGCCACCGTGACAGAAAACACCGGGGAGCTGTTTTTT.